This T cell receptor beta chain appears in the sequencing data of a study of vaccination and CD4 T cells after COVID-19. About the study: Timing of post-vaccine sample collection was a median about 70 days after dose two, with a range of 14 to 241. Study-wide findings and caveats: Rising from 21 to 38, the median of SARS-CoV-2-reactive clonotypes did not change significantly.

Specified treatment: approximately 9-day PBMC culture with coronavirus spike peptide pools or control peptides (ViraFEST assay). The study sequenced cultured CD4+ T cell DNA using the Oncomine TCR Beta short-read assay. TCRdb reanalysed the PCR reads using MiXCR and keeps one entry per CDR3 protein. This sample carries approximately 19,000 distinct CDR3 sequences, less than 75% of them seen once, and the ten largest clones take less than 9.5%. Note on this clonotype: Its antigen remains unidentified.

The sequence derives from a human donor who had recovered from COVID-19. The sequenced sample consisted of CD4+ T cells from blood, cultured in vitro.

CDR3 loop: CASSPDGQGGGYTF. DNA of the CDR3: TGCGCCAGCAGCCCGGATGGACAGGGTGGGGGCTACACCTTC. The chain recombines TRBV5-1 with TRBJ1-2; the match to TRBD1 covers 8 bases. Germline assignment: CDR1 SGHRS and CDR2 YFSETQ. Trimming cost V 4 bases and J 8 bases; bases outside gene matches: 10. The CDR3 extends over 14 amino acids.